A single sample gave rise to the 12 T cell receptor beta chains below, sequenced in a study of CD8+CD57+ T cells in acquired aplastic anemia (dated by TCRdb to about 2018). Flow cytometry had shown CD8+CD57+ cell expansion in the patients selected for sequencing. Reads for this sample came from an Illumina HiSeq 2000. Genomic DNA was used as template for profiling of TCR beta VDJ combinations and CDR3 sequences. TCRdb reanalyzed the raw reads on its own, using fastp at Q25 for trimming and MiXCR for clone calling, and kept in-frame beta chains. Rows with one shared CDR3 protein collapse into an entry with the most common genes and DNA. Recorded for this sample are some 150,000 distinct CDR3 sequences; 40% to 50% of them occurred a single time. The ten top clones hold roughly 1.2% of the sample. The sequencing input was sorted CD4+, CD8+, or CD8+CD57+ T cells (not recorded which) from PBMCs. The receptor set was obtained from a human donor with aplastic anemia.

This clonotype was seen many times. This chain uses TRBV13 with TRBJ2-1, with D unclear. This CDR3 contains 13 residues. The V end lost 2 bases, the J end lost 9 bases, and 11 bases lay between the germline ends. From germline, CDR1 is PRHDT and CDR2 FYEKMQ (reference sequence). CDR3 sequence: CASSLRALGEQFF. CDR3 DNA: TGTGCCAGCAGCTTACGCGCCCTGGGTGAGCAGTTCTTC.

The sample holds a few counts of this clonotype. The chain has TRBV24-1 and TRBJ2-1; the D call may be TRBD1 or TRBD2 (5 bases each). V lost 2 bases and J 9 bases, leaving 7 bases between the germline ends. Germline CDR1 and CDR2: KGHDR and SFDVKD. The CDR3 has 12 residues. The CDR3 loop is CATSDSGSEQFF. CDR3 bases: TGTGCCACCAGTGATTCAGGGAGTGAGCAGTTCTTC.

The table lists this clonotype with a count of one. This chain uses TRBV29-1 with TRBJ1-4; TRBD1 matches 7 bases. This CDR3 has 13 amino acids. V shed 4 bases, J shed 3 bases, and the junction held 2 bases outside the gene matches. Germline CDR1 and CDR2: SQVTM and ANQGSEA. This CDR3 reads CSVGGTANEKLFF. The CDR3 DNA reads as TGCAGCGTTGGAGGGACAGCTAATGAAAAACTGTTTTTT.

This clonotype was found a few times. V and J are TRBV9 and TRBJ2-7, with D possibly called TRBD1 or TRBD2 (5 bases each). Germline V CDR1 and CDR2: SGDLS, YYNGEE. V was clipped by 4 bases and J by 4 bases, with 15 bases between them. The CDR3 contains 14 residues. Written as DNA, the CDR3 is TGTGCCAGCAGCCAGGGAGAGGGCAGTTACGAGCAGTACTTC. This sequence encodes CASSQGEGSYEQYF.

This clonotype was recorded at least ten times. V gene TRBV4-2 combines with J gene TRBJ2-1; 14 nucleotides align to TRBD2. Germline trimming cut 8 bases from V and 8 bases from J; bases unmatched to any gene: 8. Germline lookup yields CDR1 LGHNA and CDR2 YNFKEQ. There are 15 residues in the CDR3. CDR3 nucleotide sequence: TGTGCCAGCCAAGCGGGACTAGCGGGGGCCCATGAGCAGTTCTTC. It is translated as CASQAGLAGAHEQFF.

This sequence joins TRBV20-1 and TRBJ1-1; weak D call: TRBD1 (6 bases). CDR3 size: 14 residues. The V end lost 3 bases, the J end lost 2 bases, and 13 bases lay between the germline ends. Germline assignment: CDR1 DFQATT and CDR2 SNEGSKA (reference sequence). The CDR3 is CSASAGADNTEAFF. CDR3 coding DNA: TGCAGTGCTAGTGCGGGGGCGGACAACACTGAAGCTTTCTTT.

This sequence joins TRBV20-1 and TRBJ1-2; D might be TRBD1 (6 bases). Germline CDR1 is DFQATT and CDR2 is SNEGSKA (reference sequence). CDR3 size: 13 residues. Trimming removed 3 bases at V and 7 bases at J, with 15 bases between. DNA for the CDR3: TGCAGTGCTAGTTGGGCAGGGGAGTTTGGCTACACCTTC. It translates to CSASWAGEFGYTF.

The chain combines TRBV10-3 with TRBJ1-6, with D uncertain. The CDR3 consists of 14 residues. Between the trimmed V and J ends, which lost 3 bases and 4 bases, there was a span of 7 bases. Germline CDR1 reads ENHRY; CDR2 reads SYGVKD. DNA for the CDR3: TGTGCCATCAGTGAACCCGATTATAATTCACCCCTCCACTTT. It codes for CAISEPDYNSPLHF.

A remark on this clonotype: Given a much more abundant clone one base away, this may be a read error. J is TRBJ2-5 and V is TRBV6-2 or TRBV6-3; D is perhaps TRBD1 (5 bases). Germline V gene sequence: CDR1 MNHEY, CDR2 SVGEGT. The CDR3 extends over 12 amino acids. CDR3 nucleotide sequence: TGTGTCATCGCCCACAGGTCAGAGACCCAGTACTTC. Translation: CVIAHRSETQYF.

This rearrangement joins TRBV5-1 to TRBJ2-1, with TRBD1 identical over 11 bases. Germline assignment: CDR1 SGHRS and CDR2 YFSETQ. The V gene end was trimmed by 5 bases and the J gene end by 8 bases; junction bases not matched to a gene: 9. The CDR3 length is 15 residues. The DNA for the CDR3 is TGCGCCAGCAGTTATCGGACAGGGGGCGAGTATGAGCAGTTCTTC. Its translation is CASSYRTGGEYEQFF.

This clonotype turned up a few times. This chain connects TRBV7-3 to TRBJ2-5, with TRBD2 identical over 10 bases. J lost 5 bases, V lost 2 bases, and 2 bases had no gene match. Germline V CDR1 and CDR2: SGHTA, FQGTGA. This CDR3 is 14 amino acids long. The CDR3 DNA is TGTGCCAGCAGCTTAGTAGCGGGGGGTGAGACCCAGTACTTC. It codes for CASSLVAGGETQYF.

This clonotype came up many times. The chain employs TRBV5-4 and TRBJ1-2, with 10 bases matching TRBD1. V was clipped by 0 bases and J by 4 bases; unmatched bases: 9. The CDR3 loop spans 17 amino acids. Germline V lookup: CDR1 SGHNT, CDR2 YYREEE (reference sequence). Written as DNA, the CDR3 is TGTGCCAGCAGCTTGGGCGCCGGACAGGGGGACGCCTATGGCTACACCTTC. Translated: CASSLGAGQGDAYGYTF.